Each of the 22 T cell receptor beta chains below was sequenced from the same sample in a study of blood T cell repertoires in COVID-19. This table comes from immunoSEQ multiplex PCR, and its TCRdb copy is limited to in-frame clones, with some not included. The sample gives about 130,000 clones, approximately 80% of which show up once; roughly 4% is in the top ten. The sequencing sample was made of peripheral blood. These receptors were obtained from a woman in her 50s with acute or convalescent COVID-19.

V and J are TRBV28 and TRBJ2-1; tentative D call: TRBD1 (6 bases). This CDR3 region has 12 residues. The germline V gene encodes CDR1 MDHEN and CDR2 SYDVKM. The germline V and J ends were trimmed by 6 bases and 9 bases, with 12 bases remaining between them. For the CDR3, the DNA is TGTGCCAGCAGACTACAGGGTGCTGAGCAGTTCTTC. Translated, it gives CASRLQGAEQFF.

J is TRBJ2-7 and V is TRBV6-5; 10 bases map to TRBD2. The V segment lost 8 bases and the J segment 5 bases; nucleotides outside the gene matches: 12. The CDR3 totals 15 residues. CDR1 and CDR2 from the germline V gene are MNHEY and SVGAGI. CDR3 in DNA: TGTGCCAGCCGAACCCCCAGCGGGAGGGTTCACGAGCAGTACTTC. Its protein product is CASRTPSGRVHEQYF.

The CDR3: CASSLPFFEQFF. CDR3 nucleotides: TGTGCCAGCAGTTTACCCTTCTTTGAGCAGTTCTTC. This sequence joins TRBV28 and TRBJ2-1; D uncertain. V gave up 2 bases and J gave up 9 bases, with 8 bases separating them. CDR1 and CDR2 from the germline V gene are MDHEN and SYDVKM. The CDR3 runs to 12 residues.

V is TRBV5-1 and J is TRBJ2-2; 12 nucleotides agree with TRBD2. The CDR3 runs to 17 residues. Germline CDR1 reads SGHRS; CDR2 reads YFSETQ. Trimming took 5 bases from V and 8 from J; bases not matched to a gene: 13. Here the CDR3 reads CASSVPSGRANPGELFF. As DNA, the CDR3 is TGCGCCAGCAGTGTCCCTAGCGGGAGGGCGAACCCAGGGGAGCTGTTTTTT.

The chain combines TRBV5-1 with TRBJ2-1; D possibly corresponds to TRBD2 (5 bases). V lost 0 bases and J lost 5, with 15 bases in between. CDR3 size: 16 residues. Per germline, CDR1 SGHRS and CDR2 YFSETQ. The chain's CDR3 is CASSLGMGGSHNEQFF. CDR3 in DNA: TGCGCCAGCAGCTTGGGTATGGGTGGGAGTCACAATGAGCAGTTCTTC.

The chain is built from TRBV28 and TRBJ2-7; 12 bases map to TRBD2. The germline V gene has CDR1 MDHEN and CDR2 SYDVKM. The CDR3 sequence is 14 residues long. V shed 6 bases and J 6 bases; nucleotides not matched to a gene: 6. The CDR3 loop is CASSRLAGVLEQYF. The CDR3 bases are TGTGCCAGCAGCCGACTAGCGGGAGTCCTCGAGCAGTACTTC. The variable domain in full, with the rest retrieved from reference TRBV28 and TRBJ2-7, is DVKVTQSSRYLVKRTGEKVFLECVQDMDHENMFWYRQDPGLGLRLIYFSYDVKMKEKGDIPEGYSVSREKKERFSLILESASTNQTSMYLCASSRLAGVLEQYFGPGTRLTVT.

CDR3 sequence reads: CASSSRTGEQFF. DNA of the CDR3: TGTGCCAGCAGCTCTAGAACTGGTGAGCAGTTCTTC. The chain is built from TRBV7-3 and TRBJ2-1; D is unclear. Trimming stripped 4 bases from V and 9 bases from J, with 10 bases between. This CDR3 has 12 residues. The V gene's germline CDR1 is SGHTA and CDR2 FQGTGA.

This clone was recorded once. V usage is TRBV29-1 and J usage is TRBJ2-7, with 13 bases fitting TRBD2. Germline V gene lookup returns CDR1 SQVTM and CDR2 ANQGSEA. V shed 6 bases and J 6 bases; nucleotides not matched to a gene: 2. This CDR3 spans 12 amino acids. CDR3 coding DNA: TGCAGCGTAGGACTAGCGGGAGTCGAGCAGTACTTC. Translated, it gives CSVGLAGVEQYF.

The V gene is TRBV6-6, the J gene TRBJ2-1; TRBD2 matches at 7 bases. The germline gives CDR1 MNHNY, CDR2 SVGAGI (reference sequence). J gave up 0 bases and V 4 bases, and 6 bases lay outside the gene matches. The CDR3 extends over 16 amino acids. CDR3: CASSLKRGSSYNEQFF. CDR3 DNA sequence: TGTGCCAGCAGTTTGAAGCGGGGAAGCTCCTACAATGAGCAGTTCTTC.

The genes are TRBV9 and TRBJ1-5; perhaps TRBD1 as D (6 bases). CDR1 and CDR2 from the germline V gene are SGDLS and YYNGEE. The CDR3 runs 15 residues. V was shortened by 3 bases and J by 7 bases, with 17 bases between the two germline ends. The CDR3 protein is CASSAGASQAQPQHF. CDR3 DNA sequence: TGTGCCAGCAGCGCAGGGGCTTCGCAAGCCCAGCCCCAGCATTTT.

V and J are TRBV14 and TRBJ2-1; perhaps TRBD1 as D (6 bases). Trimming stripped 4 bases from V and 4 bases from J, with 17 bases between. CDR3 size: 16 residues. CDR1 is SGHDN, CDR2 FVKESK, per germline. The CDR3 DNA is TGTGCCAGCAGCCCCCGCTCCAGGGGACCTTACAATGAGCAGTTCTTC. This codes for CASSPRSRGPYNEQFF. The entire variable domain, with the rest obtained from reference TRBV14 and TRBJ2-1, is as follows: EAGVTQFPSHSVIEKGQTVTLRCDPISGHDNLYWYRRVMGKEIKFLLHFVKESKQDESGMPNNRFLAERTGGTYSTLKVQPAELEDSGVYFCASSPRSRGPYNEQFFGPGTRLTVL.

The chain has TRBV2 and TRBJ1-4; 7 nucleotides align to TRBD1. The CDR3 runs to 14 residues. With V trimmed by 6 bases and J by 7 bases, 8 bases remained unmatched. The germline V gene encodes CDR1 SNHLY and CDR2 FYNNEI. CDR3 loop: CASSPPGQSEKLFF. CDR3 DNA: TGTGCCAGCAGCCCTCCGGGACAGTCTGAAAAACTGTTTTTT.

V usage is TRBV4-2 and J usage is TRBJ2-3, with D perhaps matching TRBD2 (6 bases). This CDR3 is built from 17 residues. Germline V gene data show CDR1 as LGHNA and CDR2 as YNFKEQ. V dropped 0 bases and J dropped 1 base, with 14 bases sitting between them. The chain's CDR3 is CASSQDRPSAGTDTQYF. The CDR3 coding sequence is TGTGCCAGCAGCCAAGATAGGCCTAGCGCTGGCACAGATACGCAGTATTTT.

The V and J genes are TRBV27 and TRBJ2-5; TRBD1 matches at 8 bases. The trim removed 5 bases at V and 5 bases at J, leaving 4 bases unmatched. This CDR3 comprises 13 residues. The germline CDR1 and CDR2 sequences are MNHEY and SMNVEV (reference sequence). CDR3 protein: CASSPRTGETQYF. Written as DNA, the CDR3 is TGTGCCAGCAGTCCAAGGACAGGGGAGACCCAGTACTTC.

The chain uses TRBV7-3 and TRBJ2-1; D gene ambiguous. The V end was cut by 5 bases, the J end by 6 bases, with 11 bases between. The germline V gene has CDR1 SGHTA and CDR2 FQGTGA. The CDR3 loop spans 13 amino acids. DNA of the CDR3: TGTGCCAGCAGCGCCGGGTCCCTCAATGAGCAGTTCTTC. Protein: CASSAGSLNEQFF. The complete variable domain, with remaining parts taken from reference TRBV7-3 and TRBJ2-1, reads GAGVSQTPSNKVTEKGKYVELRCDPISGHTALYWYRQSLGQGPEFLIYFQGTGAADDSGLPNDRFFAVRPEGSVSTLKIQRTERGDSAVYLCASSAGSLNEQFFGPGTRLTVL.

This clone was detected once. The CDR3, as DNA: TGCGCCAGCAGCTACCAAACAGGGGACATCTATGGCTACACCTTC. Protein sequence: CASSYQTGDIYGYTF. V usage is TRBV5-1 and J usage is TRBJ1-2; 7 bases are shared with TRBD1. The length of the CDR3 is 15 residues. Looked up from germline, CDR1 is SGHRS and CDR2 is YFSETQ. V lost 3 bases and J lost 4; bases outside the gene matches: 9.

V is TRBV27 and J is TRBJ1-1, with TRBD1 matching 10 bases. The CDR3 runs 17 residues. Germline assignment: CDR1 MNHEY and CDR2 SMNVEV (reference sequence). The trim removed 1 base at V and 3 bases at J, leaving 8 bases unmatched. Here the CDR3 reads CASSLFGTGVWDTEAFF. The CDR3 nucleotides read TGTGCCAGCAGTTTATTTGGGACAGGGGTATGGGACACTGAAGCTTTCTTT.

The chain recombines TRBV9 with TRBJ2-5; 10 bases agree with TRBD2. CDR1 and CDR2 (germline): SGDLS, YYNGEE. The CDR3 loop spans 18 amino acids. Germline trimming cut 2 bases from V and 3 bases from J; bases unmatched to any gene: 13. The CDR3 here is CASSVGASGSGPEETQYF. The CDR3 region has the DNA TGTGCCAGCAGCGTGGGGGCTAGCGGGAGCGGCCCAGAAGAGACCCAGTACTTC.

The chain carries TRBV2 and TRBJ1-5; D gene unclear. In germline, CDR1 is SNHLY, CDR2 FYNNEI. V was shortened by 4 bases and J by 5 bases, with 9 bases between the two germline ends. The CDR3 runs to 13 residues. The CDR3 is CASSALRDQPQHF. As DNA, the CDR3 is TGTGCCAGCAGTGCATTGCGGGATCAGCCCCAGCATTTT.

This clone occurred once. The J gene is TRBJ1-2, the V gene TRBV5-5, with 7 bases lining up with TRBD1. The length of the CDR3 is 15 residues. Germline trimming cut 4 bases from V and 2 bases from J; bases unmatched to any gene: 8. Per germline, CDR1 SGHKS and CDR2 YYEKEE (reference sequence). CDR3 nucleotide sequence: TGTGCCAGCAGCCTACGACAGGGAGTCAACTATGGCTACACCTTC. Translating gives CASSLRQGVNYGYTF.

This chain connects TRBV6-6 to TRBJ2-7; perhaps TRBD2 as D (6 bases). Germline lookup yields CDR1 MNHNY and CDR2 SVGAGI (reference sequence). The CDR3 has 15 amino acids. Trimming shortened V by 2 bases and J by 2 bases, and 13 bases separated the two germline ends. The CDR3 loop is CASSYVGGTTYEQYF. The CDR3, as DNA: TGTGCCAGCAGTTACGTGGGCGGGACCACCTACGAGCAGTACTTC.

The chain combines TRBV11-2 with TRBJ1-4; 7 positions match TRBD1. The V segment lost 6 bases and the J segment 10 bases; nucleotides outside the gene matches: 8. Per germline, CDR1 SGHAT and CDR2 FQNNGV. The CDR3 is made up of 13 amino acids. The CDR3 DNA is TGTGCCAGCAGTCGGGACAGCTGGGGAAAACTGTTTTTT. It is translated as CASSRDSWGKLFF.